This TCR beta chain appears in the sequencing data of a study of blood T cells in healthy people across ages. Study-level findings and limits: Unsorted PBMCs prevented conclusive naive versus antigen-experienced comparison.

Looked up from germline, CDR1 is ENHRY and CDR2 is SYGVKD. The CDR3 loop spans 18 amino acids. V lost 3 bases to trimming and J lost 4 bases; unmatched junction nucleotides: 14. With a J-beta primer mix and a sample-barcoded 5' primer, a second PCR ran about 7 to 12 cycles. TCRdb reprocessed the 5' RACE reads via MiXCR and lists one record per CDR3 protein. Of around 1,000,000 distinct CDR3 sequences listed, around 25% were seen once; the top ten hold around 0.75%. This clonotype showed up just once. Its antigen is not known. This sample also appeared in a second study, on T cells of mothers and their children. That source reports: Random nucleotides (2-4) and sample barcodes were added by the M1S primer used in the second PCR. Similar thymic selection effects on TCR recombination output appear in pairs, both related and unrelated. Mothers and children who were related shared slightly more overlap than unrelated pairs, but not significantly more.

Sequenced sample: blood. The chain carries TRBV10-3 and TRBJ2-2, with TRBD2 matching 7 bases. This clonotype was sampled from a girl aged 2-10 years in good health. The CDR3 DNA follows: TGTGCCATCAGTGACCACACGCGGGAGTTGGGGCGCACCGGGGAGCTGTTTTTT. Its protein is CAISDHTRELGRTGELFF.